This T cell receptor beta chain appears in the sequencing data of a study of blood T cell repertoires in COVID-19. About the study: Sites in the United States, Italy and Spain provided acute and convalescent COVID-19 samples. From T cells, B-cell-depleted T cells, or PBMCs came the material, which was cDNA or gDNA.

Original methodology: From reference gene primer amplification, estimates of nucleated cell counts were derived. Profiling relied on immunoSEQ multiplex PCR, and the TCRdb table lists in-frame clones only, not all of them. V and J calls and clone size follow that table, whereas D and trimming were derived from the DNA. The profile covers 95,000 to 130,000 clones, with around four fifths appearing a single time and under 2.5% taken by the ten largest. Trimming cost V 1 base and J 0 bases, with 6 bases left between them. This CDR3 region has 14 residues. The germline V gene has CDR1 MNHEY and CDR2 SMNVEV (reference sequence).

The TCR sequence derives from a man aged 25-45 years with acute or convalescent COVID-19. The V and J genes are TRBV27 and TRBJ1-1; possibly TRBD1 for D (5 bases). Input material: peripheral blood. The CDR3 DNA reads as TGTGCCAGCAGTTTATGGGGCATGAACACTGAAGCTTTCTTT. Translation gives CASSLWGMNTEAFF.